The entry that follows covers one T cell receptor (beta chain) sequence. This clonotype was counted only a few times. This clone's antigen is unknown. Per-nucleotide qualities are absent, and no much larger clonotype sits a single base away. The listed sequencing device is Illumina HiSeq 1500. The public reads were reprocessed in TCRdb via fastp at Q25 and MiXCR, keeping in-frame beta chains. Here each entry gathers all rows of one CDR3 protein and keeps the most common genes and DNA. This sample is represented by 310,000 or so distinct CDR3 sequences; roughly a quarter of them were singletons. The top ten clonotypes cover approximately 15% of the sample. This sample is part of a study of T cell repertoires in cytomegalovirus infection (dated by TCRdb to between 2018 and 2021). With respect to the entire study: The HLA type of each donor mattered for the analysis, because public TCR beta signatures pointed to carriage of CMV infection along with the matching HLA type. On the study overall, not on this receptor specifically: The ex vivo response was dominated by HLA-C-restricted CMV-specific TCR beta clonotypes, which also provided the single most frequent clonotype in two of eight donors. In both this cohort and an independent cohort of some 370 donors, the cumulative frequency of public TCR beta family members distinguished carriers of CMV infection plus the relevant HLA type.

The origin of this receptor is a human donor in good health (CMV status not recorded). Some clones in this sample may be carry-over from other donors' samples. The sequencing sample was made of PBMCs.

The CDR3 loop reads CASSPHFIPAYNEQFF. In nucleotide form, the sequence is TGTGCCAGCAGCCCTCACTTTATACCCGCCTACAATGAGCAGTTCTTC. This sequence uses TRBV28 and TRBJ2-1; a confident D gene designation cannot be given. Inclusive of the bounding cysteine and phenylalanine, the CDR3 is 16 residues long. The kept DNA is CDR3 alone, 48 bases in frame from the first base. V is pared back by 6 bases and J by 2 bases, with 17 bases lying between the germline termini. The germline V gene specifies MDHEN as CDR1 and SYDVKM as CDR2.